The 23 T cell receptor beta chains below all came from one sample that was sequenced in a study of T cells in Graves' hyperthyroidism and ophthalmopathy. Researchers amplified the TCR beta CDR3 regions from RNA transcripts. HTBI primers were the set used in a first-round RT-PCR of the TCR CDR3. TCRdb reprocessed the multiplex PCR reads with MiXCR, giving one entry per CDR3 protein. The data show 600,000 or so distinct CDR3 sequences, under 20% seen once. The sequenced sample consisted of blood. These receptors were collected from a woman younger than 45 with Graves' hyperthyroidism.

The chain couples TRBV7-9 to TRBJ1-1; maybe TRBD1 (5 bases). This CDR3 comprises 15 residues. V was pared by 0 bases and J by 6 bases, with 14 bases between. The germline CDR1 and CDR2 sequences are SEHNR and FQNEAQ (reference sequence). CDR3 loop: CASSLAMGRVAEAFF. The CDR3 nucleotides are TGTGCCAGCAGCTTAGCTATGGGGCGAGTCGCTGAAGCTTTCTTT.

The chain carries TRBV6-5 and TRBJ2-4, with no clear D. Looked up from germline, CDR1 is MNHEY and CDR2 is SVGAGI. Deletions cut 2 bases from V and 3 bases from J, with 14 bases between. The CDR3 is 16 amino acids. The CDR3 here is CASSYGLGLGKNIQYF. The CDR3 DNA reads as TGTGCCAGCAGTTACGGGCTAGGGTTGGGCAAAAACATTCAGTACTTC.

This clonotype has a count of ten or more. The CDR3 region is CSARDGGRDWNEQFF. The CDR3 bases are TGCAGTGCTAGAGATGGCGGGAGAGACTGGAATGAGCAGTTCTTC. The genes are TRBV20-1 and TRBJ2-1; 7 nucleotides align to TRBD2. Germline CDR1 and CDR2: DFQATT and SNEGSKA (reference sequence). The V gene end was trimmed by 0 bases and the J gene end by 7 bases; junction bases not matched to a gene: 9. The CDR3 is 15 amino acids.

This clonotype was seen only once. The chain recombines TRBV9 with TRBJ1-4, with 7 bases lining up with TRBD1. The CDR3 is 15 amino acids. Losses at the gene ends were 0 bases for V and 5 bases for J; bases not matched to a gene: 4. Germline lookup yields CDR1 SGDLS and CDR2 YYNGEE. The CDR3 DNA reads TGTGCCAGCAGCGTAGGGACAGGCTACAATGAAAAACTGTTTTTT. It codes for CASSVGTGYNEKLFF.

V is TRBV7-2 and J is TRBJ2-4; 7 bases line up with TRBD2. Germline V gene sequence: CDR1 SGHTA, CDR2 FQGNSA. The CDR3 sequence is 14 residues long. Losses at the gene ends were 2 bases for V and 9 bases for J; bases not matched to a gene: 7. Written as DNA, the CDR3 is TGTGCCAGCAGCTTACAGCGGGGTGACAGCATTCAGTACTTC. This codes for CASSLQRGDSIQYF. Supplemented by reference TRBV7-2 and TRBJ2-4, the full variable domain reads GAGVSQSPSNKVTEKGKDVELRCDPISGHTALYWYRQSLGQGLEFLIYFQGNSAPDKSGLPSDRFSAERTGGSVSTLTIQRTQQEDSAVYLCASSLQRGDSIQYFGAGTRLSVL.

This clonotype was detected many times. The chain couples TRBV5-1 to TRBJ2-3, with TRBD2 identical over 12 bases. Germline CDR1 is SGHRS and CDR2 is YFSETQ. The CDR3 consists of 15 residues. J gave up 3 bases and V 2 bases, and 1 base lay outside the gene matches. CDR3 sequence: CASSFTSGRTDTQYF. The CDR3 nucleotides read TGCGCCAGCAGCTTTACTAGCGGGAGGACAGATACGCAGTATTTT.

Details on this clonotype: This may be a read error: a much more frequent sequence differs by one nucleotide. CDR3 DNA sequence: TGTGCCAGCCGCTTATATTATCGAGGGAGCACAGATACGCAGTATTTT. Translation gives CASRLYYRGSTDTQYF. V gene TRBV11-2 combines with J gene TRBJ2-3, with a tentative D call TRBD2 (5 bases). Germline CDR1 is SGHAT and CDR2 is FQNNGV. This CDR3 comprises 16 residues.

This clonotype showed up many times. The chain combines TRBV2 with TRBJ2-7; 7 nucleotides align to TRBD2. With V trimmed by 4 bases and J by 5 bases, 8 bases remained unmatched. The CDR3 has 14 amino acids. The germline V gene encodes CDR1 SNHLY and CDR2 FYNNEI. CDR3 nucleotide sequence: TGTGCCAGCAGTGGGGGGGGAAGTTTCCACGAGCAGTACTTC. Translated, it gives CASSGGGSFHEQYF.

The sample holds many counts of this clonotype. This chain uses TRBV11-1 with TRBJ2-5; 7 bases are shared with TRBD1. The CDR3 covers 15 residues. The J segment lost 2 bases and the V segment lost 1 base, leaving 4 bases of the junction unmatched. Per the germline V gene, CDR1 is SGHAT and CDR2 is FQDESV (reference sequence). The CDR3 loop reads CASSLDGTAQETQYF. DNA of the CDR3: TGTGCCAGCAGCTTAGATGGGACAGCTCAAGAGACCCAGTACTTC.

This clonotype was picked up many times. V is TRBV6-1 and J is TRBJ2-7, with D possibly TRBD1 on 6 matching bases. The CDR3 totals 15 residues. Trimming took off 6 bases at V and 3 bases at J, with 18 bases between the two ends. Germline V CDR1 and CDR2: MNHNS, SASEGT. CDR3 residues: CASRNTGTSHYEQYF. CDR3 sequence (DNA): TGTGCCAGCAGAAATACCGGGACATCACACTACGAGCAGTACTTC.

The J gene is TRBJ1-5, the V gene TRBV7-2; D unresolved. The germline V gene has CDR1 SGHTA and CDR2 FQGNSA. The CDR3 has 13 amino acids. V was shortened by 4 bases and J by 6 bases, with 10 bases between the two germline ends. This CDR3 is CASSSWAGQPQHF. The CDR3 nucleotides are TGTGCCAGCAGCTCGTGGGCGGGTCAGCCCCAGCATTTT.

This clonotype was observed at least ten times. V and J are TRBV28 and TRBJ1-2, with a weak D call TRBD1 (6 bases). Trimming cost V 3 bases and J 6 bases, with 11 bases left between them. The length of the CDR3 is 13 residues. Looked up from germline, CDR1 is MDHEN and CDR2 is SYDVKM. Here the CDR3 reads CASSFPRGHGYTF. The CDR3 DNA reads as TGTGCCAGCAGTTTTCCCAGGGGCCATGGCTACACCTTC.

In its sample, this clonotype was seen many times. This sequence joins TRBV2 and TRBJ1-5; 9 nucleotides align to TRBD1. The ends lost 5 bases at V and 6 bases at J; junction bases unmatched: 8. Per the germline V gene, CDR1 is SNHLY and CDR2 is FYNNEI. This CDR3 is built from 15 residues. The CDR3 nucleotides are TGTGCCAGCAGTCCTTTTGGACAGGGGCTTCAGCCCCAGCATTTT. This encodes CASSPFGQGLQPQHF.

The rearrangement joins TRBV3-1 to TRBJ1-2, with a tentative D call TRBD1 (6 bases). CDR1 is LGHDT, CDR2 YNNKEL, per germline (reference sequence). The CDR3 loop spans 13 amino acids. Trimming cost V 8 bases and J 4 bases, with 14 bases left between them. CDR3 protein: CASGGGRGYGYTF. In DNA form, the CDR3 reads TGTGCCAGCGGCGGGGGCAGGGGCTATGGCTACACCTTC.

This clonotype was counted ten times or more. The chain's CDR3 is CSARGVTGDTQYF. DNA of the CDR3: TGCAGTGCAAGGGGGGTGACGGGAGATACGCAGTATTTT. The genes are TRBV20-1 and TRBJ2-3; D tentatively fits TRBD1 or TRBD2 (6 bases each). CDR3 length equals 13 residues. From germline, CDR1 is DFQATT and CDR2 SNEGSKA (reference sequence). Trimming shortened V by 6 bases and J by 5 bases, and 15 bases separated the two germline ends.

This clonotype appeared a few times. The chain has TRBV5-6 and TRBJ2-1, with a weak D call TRBD1 (6 bases). This CDR3 region has 13 residues. V was clipped by 6 bases and J by 5 bases, with 12 bases between them. CDR1 SGHDT and CDR2 YYEEEE come from the germline V gene. CDR3 sequence: CASTDRLDNEQFF. The CDR3 bases are TGTGCCAGCACCGACAGGTTGGACAATGAGCAGTTCTTC.

The genes are TRBV4-1 and TRBJ2-5; 8 bases are a match to TRBD2. The CDR3 sequence is 16 residues long. The V and J ends lost 0 bases and 7 bases, in that order; junction bases with no gene match: 10. Germline loops: CDR1 MGHRA, CDR2 YSYEKL. CDR3 loop: CASSQDNSGIVGTQYF. Written as DNA, the CDR3 is TGCGCCAGCAGCCAAGATAATAGCGGGATTGTCGGGACCCAGTACTTC.

CDR3: CASSLAFGRAAYEQYF. CDR3 coding DNA: TGTGCCAGCAGCTTGGCTTTCGGCAGGGCGGCCTACGAGCAGTACTTC. V gene TRBV5-5 combines with J gene TRBJ2-7, with D possibly TRBD1 on 5 matching bases. Between the trimmed V and J ends, which lost 0 bases and 2 bases, there was a span of 15 bases. CDR3 length: 16 amino acids. CDR1 and CDR2 from the germline V gene are SGHKS and YYEKEE (reference sequence).

This chain uses TRBV4-1 with TRBJ2-5; 9 nucleotides match TRBD2. The junction had 4 bases not matched to a gene; V was cut back by 0 bases and J by 5 bases. Germline V gives CDR1 MGHRA, CDR2 YSYEKL. CDR3 size: 15 residues. As DNA, the CDR3 is TGCGCCAGCAGCCAAGATATTGCGGGAGGGGAGACCCAGTACTTC. It is translated as CASSQDIAGGETQYF.

Notes on this clonotype: This may stem from a read error, because a much larger clone lies one nucleotide away. V is TRBV18 and J is TRBJ1-1; D is uncertain. Germline CDR1 KGHSH, CDR2 LQKENI. The CDR3 has 11 amino acids. V gave up 4 bases and J gave up 4 bases, with 4 bases separating them. CDR3 sequence (DNA): TGTGCCAGCTCACGCTGCACTGAAGCTTTCTTT. Amino acids: CASSRCTEAFF.

This clonotype was seen a handful of times. This chain joins TRBV19 and TRBJ2-2, with D possibly called TRBD1 or TRBD2 (5 bases each). The CDR3 contains 11 residues. The V end was cut by 3 bases, the J end by 11 bases, with 7 bases between. Germline loops: CDR1 LNHDA, CDR2 SQIVND (reference sequence). This CDR3 reads CASSIGGELFF. As DNA, the CDR3 is TGTGCCAGTAGTATTGGGGGAGAGCTGTTTTTT.

This clonotype appeared a few times. This chain joins TRBV15 and TRBJ1-1; 7 bases line up with TRBD1. With V trimmed by 2 bases and J by 4 bases, 1 base remained unmatched. The CDR3 is 13 amino acids. Germline lookup yields CDR1 LNHNV and CDR2 YYDKDF (reference sequence). The CDR3 DNA reads TGTGCCACCAGCAGACGGACAGGCACTGAAGCTTTCTTT. Protein product: CATSRRTGTEAFF. Full variable domain (outside the CDR3, taken from reference TRBV15 and TRBJ1-1): DAMVIQNPRYQVTQFGKPVTLSCSQTLNHNVMYWYQQKSSQAPKLLFHYYDKDFNNEADTPDNFQSRRPNTSFCFLDIRSPGLGDTAMYLCATSRRTGTEAFFGQGTRLTVV.

A word on this clonotype: One base away lies a much larger clone, so this may be a sequencing read error. V usage is TRBV6-1 and J usage is TRBJ2-1; 13 bases agree with TRBD2. CDR3 length: 15 amino acids. V trimming: 5 bases; J trimming: 7 bases; junction bases outside the gene matches: 5. Germline V gives CDR1 MNHNS, CDR2 SASEGT. The CDR3 region has the DNA TGTGCCAGCAGTCGAGGACTAGCGGGAGTGAATGAGCAGTTCTTC. Protein product: CASSRGLAGVNEQFF.